The 11 T cell receptor beta chains below come from one sample, sequenced in a study of response to subunit inactivated influenza vaccine. TCRdb itself ran the RT-PCR reads through MiXCR, one entry per CDR3 protein. Altogether fewer than 750,000 distinct CDR3 sequences are present, approximately 15% being singletons, with the ten largest covering 11%. The sample was PBMCs from blood, taken roughly 13 days after vaccination. The origin of the receptors is a man aged 45-65 years who received an inactivated influenza vaccine.

This rearrangement joins TRBV6-2 or TRBV6-3 to TRBJ1-5; D uncertain. CDR3 length equals 16 residues. Trimming shortened V by 1 base and J by 5 bases, and 15 bases separated the two germline ends. Germline V gene sequence: CDR1 MNHEY, CDR2 SVGEGT. As DNA, the CDR3 is TGTGCCAGCAGTTACTTAGAAGGTCGTTTTTATCAGCCCCAGCATTTT. Residues: CASSYLEGRFYQPQHF.

This chain uses TRBV11-3 with TRBJ2-1, with TRBD2 matching 8 bases. The CDR3 is made up of 17 amino acids. V was clipped by 4 bases and J by 0 bases; unmatched bases: 8. Germline V lookup: CDR1 SGHNT, CDR2 YENEEA. The CDR3 is CASSSGGGRGSYNEQFF. CDR3 sequence (DNA): TGTGCCAGCAGCTCCGGGGGGGGCAGGGGCTCCTACAATGAGCAGTTCTTC.

This clonotype was seen ten or more times. V is TRBV15 and J is TRBJ1-2; D gene unclear. CDR3 length: 11 residues. V was pared by 0 bases and J by 13 bases, with 9 bases between. The V gene's germline CDR1 is LNHNV and CDR2 YYDKDF (reference sequence). CDR3: CATSREGRRTF. The CDR3 DNA follows: TGTGCCACCAGCAGAGAAGGCAGGCGCACCTTC.

The chain combines TRBV14 with TRBJ1-5, with a tentative D call TRBD1 (5 bases). The CDR3 runs 14 residues. Germline V gene sequence: CDR1 SGHDN, CDR2 FVKESK. Trimming took 4 bases from V and 9 from J, leaving 16 bases between them. The CDR3 reads CASSLGGSGLPQHF. The CDR3 DNA reads TGTGCCAGCAGCCTCGGGGGGAGCGGGCTGCCCCAGCATTTT.

The rearrangement uses TRBV28 and TRBJ2-1; TRBD1 is a possible D gene (6 bases). The V end lost 7 bases, the J end lost 0 bases, and 16 bases lay between the germline ends. Germline V gene data show CDR1 as MDHEN and CDR2 as SYDVKM. The CDR3 totals 16 residues. Written as DNA, the CDR3 is TGTGCCAGCACCAACTTCAGGGGAAGCTCCTACAATGAGCAGTTCTTC. This encodes CASTNFRGSSYNEQFF.

The chain recombines TRBV30 with TRBJ2-3, with D hard to call. V lost 2 bases, J lost 2 bases, and 8 bases lay in between. The germline V gene encodes CDR1 GTSNPN and CDR2 SVGIG (reference sequence). This CDR3 is built from 13 residues. The CDR3 nucleotides read TGTGCCTGGAGTCGGCGGTCCACAGATACGCAGTATTTT. Translating it yields CAWSRRSTDTQYF.

This clonotype was found a few times. The chain recombines TRBV7-9 with TRBJ2-1; TRBD1 might be the D (6 bases). Looked up from germline, CDR1 is SEHNR and CDR2 is FQNEAQ (reference sequence). Trimming shortened V by 2 bases and J by 5 bases, and 13 bases separated the two germline ends. CDR3 length equals 15 residues. The DNA of the CDR3 is TGTGCCAGCAGCTTATTTGGGGGCTCTGACAATGAGCAGTTCTTC. As protein: CASSLFGGSDNEQFF.

The V gene is TRBV10-3, the J gene TRBJ2-4, with D possibly TRBD2 on 5 matching bases. V was trimmed by 5 bases and J by 0 bases, leaving 17 bases between them. The CDR3 consists of 17 residues. Germline V gene data show CDR1 as ENHRY and CDR2 as SYGVKD. CDR3 protein: CAISPTIGEVAKNIQYF. The CDR3 coding sequence is TGTGCCATCAGTCCCACTATCGGGGAAGTAGCCAAAAACATTCAGTACTTC.

The rearrangement links TRBV6-1 to TRBJ2-2; 7 bases are a match to TRBD1. Unmatched junction bases numbered 9, after V lost 6 bases and J lost 2 bases. Germline values: CDR1 MNHNS, CDR2 SASEGT. The CDR3 is made up of 16 amino acids. The DNA for the CDR3 is TGTGCCAGCAGCCGCAACAGGGGAAGAAACACCGGGGAGCTGTTTTTT. It is translated as CASSRNRGRNTGELFF.

The CDR3 spells CASRRTSKETQYF. The CDR3 DNA is TGCGCCAGCAGGAGGACTAGCAAAGAGACCCAGTACTTC. V is TRBV5-1 and J is TRBJ2-5; TRBD2 matches 8 bases. The CDR3 is made up of 13 amino acids. From germline, CDR1 is SGHRS and CDR2 YFSETQ. After removal of 5 bases from V and 3 bases from J, the junction contained 3 bases not matched to a gene.

This clonotype was recorded a few times. V usage is TRBV24-1 and J usage is TRBJ2-3; 9 nucleotides agree with TRBD1. J was trimmed by 4 bases and V by 3 bases; bases with no gene match: 7. Germline-derived CDR1 and CDR2 are KGHDR and SFDVKD. This CDR3 comprises 16 residues. DNA of the CDR3: TGTGCCACCAGTGATCCCGGGACAGGGATGGCAGATACGCAGTATTTT. Its translation is CATSDPGTGMADTQYF.